The text below deals with one T cell receptor (beta chain). Libraries were made from TCR beta cDNA, and they carried unique molecular identifiers. One entry per CDR3 protein, called by TCRdb with MiXCR from the PCR reads. The sample lists 700,000 to 900,000 distinct CDR3 sequences; roughly 46% were seen once. The entry originates in a study of post-analysis software for immune sequencing data. The sequence was obtained from a girl under 18 with multiple sclerosis. The specimen sequenced was blood.

CDR3 nucleotide sequence: TGTGCCAGCAGTTCCGGGACAGTCGGCGGGGAGCTGTTTTTT. It encodes CASSSGTVGGELFF. The chain uses TRBV6-5 and TRBJ2-2; 7 bases align to TRBD1. Losses at the gene ends were 4 bases for V and 7 bases for J; bases not matched to a gene: 6. Germline CDR1 MNHEY, CDR2 SVGAGI. The CDR3 contains 14 residues.